Presented here are 6 T cell receptor beta chains from one specimen sequenced in a study of PD-L1 blockade in urothelial cancer. Assay: immunoSEQ multiplex PCR; the TCRdb copy retains only in-frame clones and omits some. This sample has approximately 45,000 clones, with about 81% found just once. Time point: pretreatment peripheral blood. The sequencing used PBMCs, collected around atezolizumab (anti-PD-L1) treatment. These receptors all come from a man aged 45-60 years with urothelial cancer.

The rearrangement uses TRBV30 and TRBJ2-2, with TRBD1 matching 7 bases. CDR3 length: 12 amino acids. With V trimmed by 4 bases and J by 7 bases, 3 bases remained unmatched. Germline CDR1 reads GTSNPN; CDR2 reads SVGIG (reference sequence). CDR3 nucleotides: TGTGCCTGGACAGGGGGTATCGGGGAGCTGTTTTTT. Amino acid sequence: CAWTGGIGELFF.

V gene TRBV6-6 combines with J gene TRBJ2-7; D gene ambiguous. This CDR3 comprises 11 residues. V gave up 5 bases and J gave up 7 bases, with 9 bases separating them. Germline V CDR1 and CDR2: MNHNY, SVGAGI (reference sequence). The CDR3 DNA follows: TGTGCCAGCAGTAACCCTAGAGAGCAGTACTTC. Amino acid sequence: CASSNPREQYF.

This sequence joins TRBV7-6 and TRBJ2-2; 11 bases line up with TRBD2. Trimming at V came to 5 bases and at J to 2 bases, leaving 13 bases not matched to a gene. The CDR3 runs 19 residues. Germline V gene data show CDR1 as SGHVS and CDR2 as FNYEAQ. The CDR3 spells CASSIPRGTSGPNTGELFF. CDR3 bases: TGTGCCAGCAGCATCCCCCGGGGGACTAGCGGACCCAACACCGGGGAGCTGTTTTTT.

Here the CDR3 reads CASSLRQLGTNEKLFF. Here the CDR3 DNA reads TGCGCCAGCAGCTTGCGACAGCTGGGAACTAATGAAAAACTGTTTTTT. J is TRBJ1-4 and V is TRBV5-1, with D perhaps matching TRBD1 (5 bases). From germline, CDR1 is SGHRS and CDR2 YFSETQ. CDR3 length equals 16 residues. Deletions cut 1 base from V and 1 base from J, with 11 bases between.

The J gene is TRBJ2-2, the V gene TRBV29-1; 7 bases agree with TRBD2. Germline V CDR1 and CDR2: SQVTM, ANQGSEA. This CDR3 comprises 11 residues. Germline trimming cut 7 bases from V and 11 bases from J; bases unmatched to any gene: 7. CDR3 amino acids: CSAWTRRELFF. The CDR3 DNA reads as TGCAGCGCCTGGACTAGGCGAGAGCTGTTTTTT.

The chain is built from TRBV6-5 and TRBJ1-4; D is ambiguous. Trimming left V 5 bases short and J 11 bases short, with 18 bases between. Germline CDR1 and CDR2: MNHEY and SVGAGI. This CDR3 region has 14 residues. DNA of the CDR3: TGTGCCAGCAGTCCCCCCCAGACCCCGCGGAAACTGTTTTTT. It encodes CASSPPQTPRKLFF.